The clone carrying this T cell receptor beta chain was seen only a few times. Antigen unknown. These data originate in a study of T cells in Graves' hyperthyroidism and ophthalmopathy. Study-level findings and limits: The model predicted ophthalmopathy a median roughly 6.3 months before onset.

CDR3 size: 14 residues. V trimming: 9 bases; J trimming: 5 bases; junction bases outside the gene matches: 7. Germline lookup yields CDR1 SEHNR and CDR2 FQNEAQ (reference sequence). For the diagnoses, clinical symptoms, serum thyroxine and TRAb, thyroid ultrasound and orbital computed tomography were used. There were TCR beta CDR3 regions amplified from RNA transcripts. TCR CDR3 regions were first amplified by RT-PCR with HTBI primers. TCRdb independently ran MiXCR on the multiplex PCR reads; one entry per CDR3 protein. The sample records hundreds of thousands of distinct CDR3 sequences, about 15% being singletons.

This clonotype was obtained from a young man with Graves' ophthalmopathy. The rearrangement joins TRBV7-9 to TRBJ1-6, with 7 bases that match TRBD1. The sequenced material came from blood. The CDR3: CASAGTVDNSPLHF. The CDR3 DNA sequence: TGTGCCAGTGCCGGGACAGTCGATAATTCACCCCTCCACTTT.